The 3 T cell receptor beta chains below all came from one sample that was sequenced in a study of vaccination and CD4 T cells after COVID-19. Their specific antigens are unknown. The sample's treatment: approximately nine-day PBMC culture with coronavirus spike peptide pools or control peptides (ViraFEST assay). Oncomine TCR Beta short-read sequencing was applied to DNA from cultured CD4+ T cells. TCRdb ran MiXCR on the PCR reads and lists one entry per CDR3 protein. The profile shows about 20,000 distinct CDR3 sequences, around 52% of them singletons. Sequenced input: CD4+ T cells from blood, cultured in vitro. The receptors shown here come from a human donor who had recovered from COVID-19.

The chain has TRBV12-3 or TRBV12-4 and TRBJ2-3; D might be TRBD2 (6 bases). V was shortened by 2 bases and J by 10 bases, with 10 bases between the two germline ends. The CDR3 covers 12 residues. The chain's CDR3 is CASSLRRDAQYF. CDR3 sequence (DNA): TGTGCCAGCAGTTTAAGGAGGGATGCGCAGTATTTT.

This clonotype came up a few times. This rearrangement joins TRBV20-1 to TRBJ1-3, with D maybe TRBD1 (6 bases). V shed 4 bases and J shed 0 bases, with 10 bases lying between them. Looked up from germline, CDR1 is DFQATT and CDR2 is SNEGSKA (reference sequence). CDR3 size: 14 residues. The CDR3 loop reads CSAKDSRSGNTIYF. The CDR3 region has the DNA TGCAGTGCTAAGGACAGCCGCTCTGGAAACACCATATATTTT.

This sequence joins TRBV19 and TRBJ2-1, with TRBD2 identical over 13 bases. V dropped 7 bases and J dropped 10; count of bases not matched to a gene: 7. CDR3 length equals 14 residues. Germline V gene sequence: CDR1 LNHDA, CDR2 SQIVND (reference sequence). CDR3 nucleotide sequence: TGTGCCAGTAAGTCCGGACTAGCGGGAGAAGAGCAGTTCTTC. It is translated as CASKSGLAGEEQFF.